This T cell receptor (beta chain) was found in a study of cytomegalovirus exposure and HLA in healthy donors. Study-wide results and limits: The productive fraction for most TCR beta V segments was about 87% or about 30% in an earlier analysis.

The CDR3 is made up of 15 amino acids. The V segment lost 1 base and the J segment 4 bases; nucleotides outside the gene matches: 7. The germline CDR1 and CDR2 sequences are MGHRA and YSYEKL. This clone has just a few counts. The target antigen is unknown. Nominal health characterized the donors when sampled, though unrecorded immune exposures were likely. The PCR was carried out with 60 Vbeta primers and 13 Jbeta primers. Repertoires were generated with immunoSEQ multiplex PCR, while TCRdb's copy carries only in-frame clones and drops some. The sample shows some 150,000 clones, approximately 78% of them seen only once.

The rearrangement links TRBV4-1 to TRBJ2-7, with TRBD1 matching 7 bases. Sequences were obtained from PBMCs. This TCR was sampled from a human donor in good health. DNA for the CDR3: TGCGCCAGCAGCCAAGGTGGGGGACAGACGTACGAGCAGTACTTC. Protein product: CASSQGGGQTYEQYF.